The TCR beta chain under discussion was sequenced for a study of neurological immune-mediated disorders. Study-wide findings and caveats: No sharing of CDR3 amino acid sequences was observed among expanded clones across subjects, suggesting private repertoires in all groups.

The ends were cut back, 1 base at V and 4 bases at J, with 17 bases in the middle. CDR3 length: 17 amino acids. Germline values: CDR1 SGHDN, CDR2 FVKESK. This clonotype has a count of ten or more. Its specificity is unknown. The unsorted libraries were made from 2 million PBMCs kept at -80 C. Each TCR transcript was tagged with a 10-nucleotide random UMI during 5'RACE. In every sequencing run, more than 170 million TCR-beta sequences were generated from 15-18 subjects. Using its own MiXCR run on the 5' RACE reads, TCRdb lists one record per CDR3 protein. Found here are 55,000 to 65,000 distinct CDR3 sequences, roughly 13% of them singletons; the top ten hold roughly a tenth.

This clonotype originated in a woman aged 60-70 years with HTLV-1-associated myelopathy (HAM/TSP). The chain links TRBV14 to TRBJ2-1; D unresolved. The sequencing input was PBMCs. CDR3 loop: CASSQVGIGNWYNEQFF. The CDR3 region has the DNA TGTGCCAGCAGCCAAGTTGGTATAGGGAATTGGTACAATGAGCAGTTCTTC.